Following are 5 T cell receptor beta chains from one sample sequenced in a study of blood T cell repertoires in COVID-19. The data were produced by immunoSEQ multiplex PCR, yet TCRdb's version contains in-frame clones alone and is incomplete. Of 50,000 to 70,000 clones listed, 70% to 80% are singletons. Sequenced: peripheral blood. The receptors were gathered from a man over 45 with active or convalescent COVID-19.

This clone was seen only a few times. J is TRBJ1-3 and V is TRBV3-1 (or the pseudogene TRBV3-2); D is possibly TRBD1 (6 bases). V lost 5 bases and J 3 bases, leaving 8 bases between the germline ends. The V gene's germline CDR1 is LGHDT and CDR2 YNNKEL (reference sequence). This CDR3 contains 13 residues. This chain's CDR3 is CASSSDSGNTIYF. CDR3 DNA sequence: TGTGCCAGCAGCTCGGACAGTGGAAACACCATATATTTT.

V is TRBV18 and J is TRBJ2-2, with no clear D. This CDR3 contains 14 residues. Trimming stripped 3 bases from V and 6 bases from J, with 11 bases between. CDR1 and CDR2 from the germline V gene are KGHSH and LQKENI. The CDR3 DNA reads TGTGCCAGCTCACCCACGGCCACAGCCGGGGAGCTGTTTTTT. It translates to CASSPTATAGELFF.

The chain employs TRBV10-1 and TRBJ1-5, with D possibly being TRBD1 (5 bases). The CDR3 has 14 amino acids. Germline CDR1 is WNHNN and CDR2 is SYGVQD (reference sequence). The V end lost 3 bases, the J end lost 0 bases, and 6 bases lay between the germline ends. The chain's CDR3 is CASSDRVSNQPQHF. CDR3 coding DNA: TGCGCCAGCAGTGACAGGGTTAGCAATCAGCCCCAGCATTTT.

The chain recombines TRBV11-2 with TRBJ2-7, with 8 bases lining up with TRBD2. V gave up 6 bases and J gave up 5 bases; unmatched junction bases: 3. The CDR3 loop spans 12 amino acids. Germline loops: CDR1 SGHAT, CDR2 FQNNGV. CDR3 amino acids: CASRRAGDEQYF. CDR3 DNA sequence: TGTGCCAGCAGAAGAGCGGGGGACGAGCAGTACTTC. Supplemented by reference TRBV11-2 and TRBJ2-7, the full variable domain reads EAGVAQSPRYKIIEKRQSVAFWCNPISGHATLYWYQQILGQGPKLLIQFQNNGVVDDSQLPKDRFSAERLKGVDSTLKIQPAKLEDSAVYLCASRRAGDEQYFGPGTRLTVT.

In nucleotides, the CDR3 is TGTGCCAGCAGTCGGACAGGGGATCAGCCCCAGCATTTT. It is translated as CASSRTGDQPQHF. The chain has TRBV12-3 or TRBV12-4 and TRBJ1-5, with TRBD1 matching over 9 bases. This CDR3 spans 13 amino acids. V trimming: 5 bases; J trimming: 5 bases; junction bases outside the gene matches: 1.